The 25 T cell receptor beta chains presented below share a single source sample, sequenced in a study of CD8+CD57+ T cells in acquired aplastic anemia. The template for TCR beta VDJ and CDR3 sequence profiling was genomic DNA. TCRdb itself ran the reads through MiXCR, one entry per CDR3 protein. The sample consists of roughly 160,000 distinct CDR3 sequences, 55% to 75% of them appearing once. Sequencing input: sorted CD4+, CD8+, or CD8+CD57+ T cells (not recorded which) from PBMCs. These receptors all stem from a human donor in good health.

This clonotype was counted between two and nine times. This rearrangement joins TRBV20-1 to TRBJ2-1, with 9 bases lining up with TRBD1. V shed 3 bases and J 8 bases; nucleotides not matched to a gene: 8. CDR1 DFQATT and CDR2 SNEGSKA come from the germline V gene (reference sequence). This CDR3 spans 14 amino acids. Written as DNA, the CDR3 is TGCAGTGCTAGCTTACTCACAGGGGGCTATGAGCAGTTCTTC. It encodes CSASLLTGGYEQFF.

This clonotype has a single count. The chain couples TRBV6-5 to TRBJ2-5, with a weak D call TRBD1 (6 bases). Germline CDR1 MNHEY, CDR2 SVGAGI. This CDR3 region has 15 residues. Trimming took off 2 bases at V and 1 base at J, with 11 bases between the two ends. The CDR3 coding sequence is TGTGCCAGCAGTTACACGAGGGGGAGCCAAGAGACCCAGTACTTC. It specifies CASSYTRGSQETQYF.

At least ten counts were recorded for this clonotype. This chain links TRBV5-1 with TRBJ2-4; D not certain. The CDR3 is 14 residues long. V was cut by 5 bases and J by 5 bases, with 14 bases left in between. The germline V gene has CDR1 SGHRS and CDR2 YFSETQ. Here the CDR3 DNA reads TGCGCCAGCAGTGATGCCGGGTCCCAAAACATTCAGTACTTC. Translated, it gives CASSDAGSQNIQYF.

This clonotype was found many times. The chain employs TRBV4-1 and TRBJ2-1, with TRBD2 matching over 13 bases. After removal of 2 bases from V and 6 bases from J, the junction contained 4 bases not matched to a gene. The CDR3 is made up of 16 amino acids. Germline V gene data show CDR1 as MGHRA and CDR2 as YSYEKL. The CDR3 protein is CASSQQGLAGVNEQFF. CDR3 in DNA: TGCGCCAGCAGCCAACAAGGACTAGCGGGAGTCAATGAGCAGTTCTTC.

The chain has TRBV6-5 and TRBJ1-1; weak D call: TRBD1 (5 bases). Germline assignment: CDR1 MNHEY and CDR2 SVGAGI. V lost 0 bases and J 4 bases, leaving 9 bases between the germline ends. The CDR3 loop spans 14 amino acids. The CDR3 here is CASSYSAGGTEAFF. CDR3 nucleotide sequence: TGTGCCAGCAGTTACTCTGCGGGGGGCACTGAAGCTTTCTTT.

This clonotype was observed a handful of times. For the CDR3, the DNA is TGTGCCAGCTCACGCCCTGGAGAGACGTACGAGCAGTACTTC. Translating gives CASSRPGETYEQYF. V usage is TRBV18 and J usage is TRBJ2-7; D is unresolved. The CDR3 consists of 14 residues. V lost 4 bases to trimming and J lost 4 bases, with 14 bases between them. Germline V CDR1 and CDR2: KGHSH, LQKENI.

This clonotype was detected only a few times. The CDR3: CSARPGRPQETQYF. The CDR3 nucleotides are TGCAGTGCTAGACCGGGGAGGCCCCAAGAGACCCAGTACTTC. This chain uses TRBV20-1 with TRBJ2-5; maybe TRBD2 (6 bases). V was clipped by 2 bases and J by 1 base, with 11 bases between them. The germline gives CDR1 DFQATT, CDR2 SNEGSKA (reference sequence). This CDR3 has 14 residues.

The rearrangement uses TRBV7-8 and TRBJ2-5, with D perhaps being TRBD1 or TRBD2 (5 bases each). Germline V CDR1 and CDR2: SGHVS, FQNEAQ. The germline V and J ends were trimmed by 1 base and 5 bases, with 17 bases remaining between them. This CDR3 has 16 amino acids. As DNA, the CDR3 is TGTGCCAGCAGCTTAGTGGAGACTAACAGGAGGGAGACCCAGTACTTC. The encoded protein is CASSLVETNRRETQYF. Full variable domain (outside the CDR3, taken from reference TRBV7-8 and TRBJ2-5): GAGVSQSPRYKVAKRGQDVALRCDPISGHVSLFWYQQALGQGPEFLTYFQNEAQLDKSGLPSDRFFAERPEGSVSTLKIQRTQQEDSAVYLCASSLVETNRRETQYFGPGTRLLVL.

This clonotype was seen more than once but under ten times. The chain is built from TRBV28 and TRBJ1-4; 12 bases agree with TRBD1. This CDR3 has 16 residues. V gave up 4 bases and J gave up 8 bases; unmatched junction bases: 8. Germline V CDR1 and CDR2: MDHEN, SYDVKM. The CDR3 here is CASSYGTGGAGEKLFF. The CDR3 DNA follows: TGTGCCAGCAGTTACGGGACAGGGGGCGCGGGGGAAAAACTGTTTTTT.

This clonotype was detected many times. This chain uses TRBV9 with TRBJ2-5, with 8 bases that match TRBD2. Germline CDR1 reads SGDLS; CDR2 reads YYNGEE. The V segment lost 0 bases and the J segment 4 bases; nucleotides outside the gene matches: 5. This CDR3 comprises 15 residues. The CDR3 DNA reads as TGTGCCAGCAGCGTAGGAGGGACTAGTTTAGAGACCCAGTACTTC. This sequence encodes CASSVGGTSLETQYF. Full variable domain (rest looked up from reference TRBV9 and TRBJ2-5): DSGVTQTPKHLITATGQRVTLRCSPRSGDLSVYWYQQSLDQGLQFLIQYYNGEERAKGNILERFSAQQFPDLHSELNLSSLELGDSALYFCASSVGGTSLETQYFGPGTRLLVL.

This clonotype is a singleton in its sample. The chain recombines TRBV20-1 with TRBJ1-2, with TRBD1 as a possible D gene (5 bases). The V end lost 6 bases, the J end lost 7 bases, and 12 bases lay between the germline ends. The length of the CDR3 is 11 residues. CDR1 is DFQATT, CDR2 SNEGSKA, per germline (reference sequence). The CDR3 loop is CSAERDGGYTF. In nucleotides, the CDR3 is TGCAGTGCCGAGAGGGACGGTGGCTACACCTTC.

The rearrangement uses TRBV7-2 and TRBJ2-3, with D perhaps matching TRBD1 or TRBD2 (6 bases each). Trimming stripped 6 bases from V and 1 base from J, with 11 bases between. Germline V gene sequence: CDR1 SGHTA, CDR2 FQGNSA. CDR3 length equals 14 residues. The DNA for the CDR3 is TGTGCCAGCAGTTCGAGGGGGGGCACAGATACGCAGTATTTT. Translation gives CASSSRGGTDTQYF.

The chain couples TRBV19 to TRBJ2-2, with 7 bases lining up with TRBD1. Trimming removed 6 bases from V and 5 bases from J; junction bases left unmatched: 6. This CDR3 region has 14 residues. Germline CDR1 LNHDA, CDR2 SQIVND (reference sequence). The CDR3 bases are TGTGCCAGTAGGGTTCAACAGGGGACCGGGGAGCTGTTTTTT. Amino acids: CASRVQQGTGELFF.

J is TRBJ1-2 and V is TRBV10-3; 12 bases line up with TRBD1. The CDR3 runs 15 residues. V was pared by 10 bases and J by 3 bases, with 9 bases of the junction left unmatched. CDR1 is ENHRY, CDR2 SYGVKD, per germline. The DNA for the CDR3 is TGTGCCAACTCCGGGACAGGGGGCGCGGACTATGGCTACACCTTC. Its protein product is CANSGTGGADYGYTF.

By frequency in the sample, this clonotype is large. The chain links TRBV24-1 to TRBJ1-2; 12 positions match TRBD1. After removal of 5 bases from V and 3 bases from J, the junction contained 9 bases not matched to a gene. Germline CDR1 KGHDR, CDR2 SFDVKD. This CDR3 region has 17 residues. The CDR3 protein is CATSARGQGAKDYGYTF. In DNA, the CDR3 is TGTGCCACCAGTGCTAGGGGACAGGGGGCGAAAGACTATGGCTACACCTTC.

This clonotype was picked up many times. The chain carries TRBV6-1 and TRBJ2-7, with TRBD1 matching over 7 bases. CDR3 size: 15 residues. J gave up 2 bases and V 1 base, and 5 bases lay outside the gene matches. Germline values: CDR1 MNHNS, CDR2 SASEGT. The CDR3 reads CASSEGTGYAYEQYF. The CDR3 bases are TGTGCCAGCAGTGAAGGGACAGGCTATGCCTACGAGCAGTACTTC.

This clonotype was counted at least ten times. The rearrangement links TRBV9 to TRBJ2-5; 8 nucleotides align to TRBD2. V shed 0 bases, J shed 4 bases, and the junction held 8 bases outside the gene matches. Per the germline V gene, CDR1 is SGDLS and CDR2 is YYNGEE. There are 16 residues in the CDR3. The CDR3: CASSVVGAGDAETQYF. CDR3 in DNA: TGTGCCAGCAGCGTAGTAGGAGCGGGAGATGCAGAGACCCAGTACTTC.

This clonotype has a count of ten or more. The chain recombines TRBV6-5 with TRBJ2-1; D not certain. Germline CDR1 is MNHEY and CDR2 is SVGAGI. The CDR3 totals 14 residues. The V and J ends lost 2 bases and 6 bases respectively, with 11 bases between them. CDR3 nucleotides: TGTGCCAGCAGTTACCGTGCGTCTGCCAATGAGCAGTTCTTC. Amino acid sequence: CASSYRASANEQFF.

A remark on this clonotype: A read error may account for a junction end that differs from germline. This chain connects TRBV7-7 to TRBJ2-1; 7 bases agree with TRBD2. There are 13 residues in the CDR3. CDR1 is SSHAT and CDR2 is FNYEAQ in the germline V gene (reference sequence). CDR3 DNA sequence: TGTGCTAGCAGCTTCGCGGGAGCAGGTGAGCAGTTCTTC. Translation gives CASSFAGAGEQFF.

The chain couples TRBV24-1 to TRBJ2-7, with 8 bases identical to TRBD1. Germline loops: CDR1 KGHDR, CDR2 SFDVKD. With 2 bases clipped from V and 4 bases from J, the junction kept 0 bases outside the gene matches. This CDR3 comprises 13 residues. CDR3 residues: CATSDWTGYEQYF. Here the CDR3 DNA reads TGTGCCACCAGTGATTGGACAGGGTACGAGCAGTACTTC.

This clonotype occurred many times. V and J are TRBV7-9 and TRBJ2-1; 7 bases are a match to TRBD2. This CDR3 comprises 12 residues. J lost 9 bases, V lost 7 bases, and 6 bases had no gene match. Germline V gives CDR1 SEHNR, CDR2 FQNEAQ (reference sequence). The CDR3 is CASNRGGGEQFF. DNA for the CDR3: TGTGCCAGCAACCGCGGGGGAGGTGAGCAGTTCTTC.

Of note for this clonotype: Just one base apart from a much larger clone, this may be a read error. In DNA, the CDR3 is TGTGCCAGCAGTTTCCCAGATGGCTGCACCTTC. Encoded protein: CASSFPDGCTF. The J gene is TRBJ1-2, the V gene TRBV7-9; D is unclear. Germline assignment: CDR1 SEHNR and CDR2 FQNEAQ (reference sequence). CDR3 length: 11 amino acids.

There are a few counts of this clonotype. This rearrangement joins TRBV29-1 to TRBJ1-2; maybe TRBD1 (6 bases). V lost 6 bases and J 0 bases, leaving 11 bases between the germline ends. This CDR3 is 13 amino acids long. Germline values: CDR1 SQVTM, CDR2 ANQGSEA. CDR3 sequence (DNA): TGCAGCGTGACACAGGGAACTAACTATGGCTACACCTTC. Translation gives CSVTQGTNYGYTF.

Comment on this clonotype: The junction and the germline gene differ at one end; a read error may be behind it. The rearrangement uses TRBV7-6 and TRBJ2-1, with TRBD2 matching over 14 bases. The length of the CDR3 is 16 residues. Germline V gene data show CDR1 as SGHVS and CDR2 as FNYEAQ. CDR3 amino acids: CASSLEPGLAGVEQSF. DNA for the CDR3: TGTGCCAGCAGCCTCGAACCGGGACTAGCGGGAGTGGAGCAGTCCTTC.

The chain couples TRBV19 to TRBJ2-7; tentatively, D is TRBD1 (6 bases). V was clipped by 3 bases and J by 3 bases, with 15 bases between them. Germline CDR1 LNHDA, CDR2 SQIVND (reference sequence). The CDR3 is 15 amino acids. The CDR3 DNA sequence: TGTGCCAGTAGTATGGGGGCGGATGGGTTCTACGAGCAGTACTTC. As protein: CASSMGADGFYEQYF.